This T cell receptor beta chain was sequenced for a study of T cells in Graves' hyperthyroidism and ophthalmopathy. On the study more broadly: Peripheral blood specimens were obtained at initial diagnosis, prior to any treatment.

The TCR beta CDR3 regions underwent amplification using RNA transcripts as the source. The TCR CDR3 first-round RT-PCR relied on the HTBI primer set. TCRdb re-called the multiplex PCR reads with MiXCR, one entry per CDR3 protein. The table has hundreds of thousands of distinct CDR3 sequences, 15% to 18% seen once; the top ten hold 13% to 15%. Notes on the study in general: Appearing also in blood were most of the thyroid clonotypes expanded above 0.001.

In regard to this clonotype: The antigen remains undetermined.

The CDR3 is 15 amino acids. Per germline, CDR1 SGDLS and CDR2 YYNGEE. In patients aged 18 to 65, hyperthyroidism was newly diagnosed, with duration under 2 months. The V and J genes are TRBV9 and TRBJ2-7; D is unclear. The J call may be mistaken, given a closer DNA end match to TRBJ2-1. Sequences were obtained from blood. This TCR came from a woman between 18 and 30 years old with Graves' hyperthyroidism. The CDR3 sequence: CASSVGMASSYEQFF. CDR3 DNA sequence: TGTGCCAGCAGCGTAGGTATGGCGTCATCCTACGAGCAGTTCTTC.